This T cell receptor (beta chain) was documented in a study of T cell repertoires in cytomegalovirus infection. Study-level information: HLA-C-restricted CMV epitopes, recently identified, and well-studied HLA-B-restricted ones were used by the study. From public TCR beta signatures came an indication of both CMV infection and matching HLA type.

The CDR3 extends over 17 amino acids. Trimming removed 4 bases from V and 8 bases from J; junction bases left unmatched: 11. CDR1 is SGHDN and CDR2 is FVKESK in the germline V gene. This clonotype came up many times. Its antigen is not identified. Study-level findings and limits: Carriage of CMV together with the relevant HLA was identifiable through cumulative public TCR beta family frequency. Ex vivo responses were dominated by HLA-C-restricted CMV-specific TCR beta clonotypes.

From the reads, TCRdb called clonotypes with MiXCR, one entry per CDR3 protein. This table has approximately 89,000 distinct CDR3 sequences, about 29% appearing once. The clonotype comes from a human donor in good health (CMV status not recorded). Some clones in this sample may be carry-over from other donors' samples. The specimen was CD8+ T cells from cultured PBMCs, collected from culture after CMV antigen stimulation. The chain uses TRBV14 and TRBJ1-4, with TRBD1 matching over 12 bases. This chain's CDR3 is CASSRKSGGTGGEKLFF. The CDR3 DNA follows: TGTGCCAGCAGCCGGAAGTCAGGAGGGACAGGGGGCGAAAAACTGTTTTTT. Full variable domain (remainder filled in from reference TRBV14 and TRBJ1-4): EAGVTQFPSHSVIEKGQTVTLRCDPISGHDNLYWYRRVMGKEIKFLLHFVKESKQDESGMPNNRFLAERTGGTYSTLKVQPAELEDSGVYFCASSRKSGGTGGEKLFFGSGTQLSVL.